The clone carrying this T cell receptor (beta chain) has ten or more counts. Its specificity is unknown. The authors made TCR beta libraries by quantitative 5'-RACE with molecular barcodes. MiXCR, run by TCRdb on the 5' RACE reads, gives a single entry per CDR3 protein. The sample gives about 240,000 distinct CDR3 sequences, roughly 8.6% of which show up once; about 6.5% is in the top ten. Germline CDR1 is GTSNPN and CDR2 is SVGIG (reference sequence). CDR3 length: 11 amino acids. V was pared by 1 base and J by 6 bases, with 7 bases between. This entry belongs to a study of CD8 T cells in ankylosing spondylitis. Overall study results and limits: Within peripheral blood, clones linked to disease were CD8+ and relatively rare. Made up of about eight highly homologous variants, a TCR beta motif appeared characteristic of ankylosing spondylitis blood. Reportedly, significant enrichment of disease-linked clones occurred in matched ankylosing spondylitis synovial fluid.

The rearrangement uses TRBV30 and TRBJ2-7; no definite D call. Sequenced: blood, either unsorted or a sorted T cell fraction (not recorded which). This clonotype was obtained from a male donor with ankylosing spondylitis or in good health (not recorded which). In DNA form, the CDR3 reads TGTGCCTGGAGTGGAGCGAGCGAGCAGTACTTC. Residues: CAWSGASEQYF.